These T cell receptor beta chains were read from a single sample in a study of blood T cell repertoires in COVID-19. The table came from immunoSEQ multiplex PCR; TCRdb's copy has only in-frame clones and leaves some out. The table shows some 250,000 clones, with approximately 90% occurring only once. The specimen was PBMCs or T cells enriched from blood (not recorded which). The receptors originated from a man in his late teens or twenties who had recovered from COVID-19. Each CDR3 is given with its conserved first and last residue. Fields, in order: CDR3 DNA, CDR3 protein, D gene, clone size, J gene, V gene. D genes are given only for firm matches. For some rows the clone size is stated as once, few or many, or as a class when expanded; others skip it.

CDR3 DNA: TGTGCCAGCAGCCGTCCTACCGGGGAGCTGTTTTTT
CDR3 protein: CASSRPTGELFF
D gene: NA
clone size: NA
J gene: TRBJ2-2
V gene: TRBV7-9

CDR3 DNA: TGTGCCAGCAGCTCGGGACAGGGCGGAAATTCACCCCTCCACTTT
CDR3 protein: CASSSGQGGNSPLHF
D gene: TRBD1
clone size: NA
J gene: TRBJ1-6
V gene: TRBV7-2

CDR3 DNA: TGTGCCAGTAGTACCGACAGGGCCTCTGGGGCCAACGTCCTGACTTTC
CDR3 protein: CASSTDRASGANVLTF
D gene: TRBD1
clone size: NA
J gene: TRBJ2-6
V gene: TRBV19

CDR3 DNA: TGTGCCAGCAACGTTAAGCAGGGGGGTAACACCGGGGAGCTGTTTTTT
CDR3 protein: CASNVKQGGNTGELFF
D gene: NA
clone size: NA
J gene: TRBJ2-2
V gene: TRBV28

CDR3 DNA: TGTGCCAGCAGCTTGGATCCGGGTGCCAAAAACATTCAGTACTTC
CDR3 protein: CASSLDPGAKNIQYF
D gene: NA
clone size: NA
J gene: TRBJ2-4
V gene: TRBV5-4

CDR3 DNA: TGTGCCAGCTCAAGGACGGGGGGCGCTGGCAATGAGCAGTTCTTC
CDR3 protein: CASSRTGGAGNEQFF
D gene: NA
clone size: NA
J gene: TRBJ2-1
V gene: TRBV18

CDR3 DNA: TGCGCCAGCAGCCTCCAGACAAAACTGACTGAAGCTTTCTTT
CDR3 protein: CASSLQTKLTEAFF
D gene: NA
clone size: NA
J gene: TRBJ1-1
V gene: TRBV5-1

CDR3 DNA: TGTGCCAGCAGCGTAGAAGCGGGAGTATTCGATACGCAGTATTTT
CDR3 protein: CASSVEAGVFDTQYF
D gene: TRBD2
clone size: NA
J gene: TRBJ2-3
V gene: TRBV9

CDR3 DNA: TGTGCCAGCAGTGGCGGGGGCGCGAACACCGGGGAGCTGTTTTTT
CDR3 protein: CASSGGGANTGELFF
D gene: NA
clone size: NA
J gene: TRBJ2-2
V gene: TRBV2

CDR3 DNA: TGCGCCAGCAGCCAATTTAAGAACACTGAAGCTTTCTTT
CDR3 protein: CASSQFKNTEAFF
D gene: NA
clone size: few
J gene: TRBJ1-1
V gene: TRBV4-1

CDR3 DNA: TGTGCCAGCAGCCAATCGGGCAGGGGTGGCAATCAGCCCCAGCATTTT
CDR3 protein: CASSQSGRGGNQPQHF
D gene: NA
clone size: few
J gene: TRBJ1-5
V gene: TRBV16

CDR3 DNA: TGTGCCAGCAGTGAAGCAGTTTTGCGGGAGGCGAGCACAGATACGCAGTATTTT
CDR3 protein: CASSEAVLREASTDTQYF
D gene: TRBD2
clone size: NA
J gene: TRBJ2-3
V gene: TRBV2

CDR3 DNA: TGTGCCAGCAGCTCGAGGGGGGGTGAGAACATTCAGTACTTC
CDR3 protein: CASSSRGGENIQYF
D gene: NA
clone size: NA
J gene: TRBJ2-4
V gene: TRBV5-4

CDR3 DNA: TGTGCCAGCAGTGAATTCTCGGGCAGGGGATTGGGTACTGAAGCTTTCTTT
CDR3 protein: CASSEFSGRGLGTEAFF
D gene: NA
clone size: NA
J gene: TRBJ1-1
V gene: TRBV6-1

CDR3 DNA: TGTGCCAGCAGCGTTGGACTAGCGGGGGATTACGAGCAGTACTTC
CDR3 protein: CASSVGLAGDYEQYF
D gene: TRBD2
clone size: NA
J gene: TRBJ2-7
V gene: TRBV7-2

CDR3 DNA: TGCAGCGTTCGGGAAGGGGGACAAGAAAAACTGTTTTTT
CDR3 protein: CSVREGGQEKLFF
D gene: NA
clone size: NA
J gene: TRBJ1-4
V gene: TRBV29-1

CDR3 DNA: TGTGCCAGCAGTGAAAATTACAGGGTCTCCTATAATTCACCCCTCCACTTT
CDR3 protein: CASSENYRVSYNSPLHF
D gene: NA
clone size: NA
J gene: TRBJ1-6
V gene: TRBV6-1

CDR3 DNA: TGTGCCAGCAGTGTCCCGGGACAAGAAAAACTGTTTTTT
CDR3 protein: CASSVPGQEKLFF
D gene: NA
clone size: NA
J gene: TRBJ1-4
V gene: TRBV28

CDR3 DNA: TGCGCCAGCAGCCAAGAGCACAGGCAGGGCTTTTACAATCAGCCCCAGCATTTT
CDR3 protein: CASSQEHRQGFYNQPQHF
D gene: NA
clone size: NA
J gene: TRBJ1-5
V gene: TRBV4-1

CDR3 DNA: TGTGCCAGCAGCCAAGGGCGAAATTCACCCCTCCACTTT
CDR3 protein: CASSQGRNSPLHF
D gene: NA
clone size: NA
J gene: TRBJ1-6
V gene: TRBV16

CDR3 DNA: TGTGCCAGTAGTATAGATCCAGGGATGGGTCAAGAGACCCAGTACTTC
CDR3 protein: CASSIDPGMGQETQYF
D gene: NA
clone size: NA
J gene: TRBJ2-5
V gene: TRBV19

CDR3 DNA: TGTGCCAGTAGCTCTCAGGGTGGAGGCTACACCTTC
CDR3 protein: CASSSQGGGYTF
D gene: NA
clone size: NA
J gene: TRBJ1-2
V gene: TRBV19

CDR3 DNA: TGCGCCAGCAGCCCCCGGGACAGGGGGCGGGAGGGCTACACCTTC
CDR3 protein: CASSPRDRGREGYTF
D gene: TRBD1
clone size: NA
J gene: TRBJ1-2
V gene: TRBV4-1

CDR3 DNA: TGTGCCAGCAGCCCCGGCAGGGGAGTTCGCAATCAGCCCCAGCATTTT
CDR3 protein: CASSPGRGVRNQPQHF
D gene: NA
clone size: NA
J gene: TRBJ1-5
V gene: TRBV5-8

CDR3 DNA: TGTGCCAGCAGTCCGCGGTGGGGGGAAGGCAATCAGCCCCAGCATTTT
CDR3 protein: CASSPRWGEGNQPQHF
D gene: NA
clone size: NA
J gene: TRBJ1-5
V gene: TRBV27

CDR3 DNA: TGTGCCAGCAGTGAAGCGCAGGGGATCAACACTGAAGCTTTCTTT
CDR3 protein: CASSEAQGINTEAFF
D gene: NA
clone size: NA
J gene: TRBJ1-1
V gene: TRBV2

CDR3 DNA: TGCGCCAGCAGCCCGGAGGGGGACAGAAATCAGCCCCAGCATTTT
CDR3 protein: CASSPEGDRNQPQHF
D gene: TRBD1
clone size: NA
J gene: TRBJ1-5
V gene: TRBV5-1

CDR3 DNA: TGTGCCAGCAAGTCCCCGCGTAATTCACCCCTCCACTTT
CDR3 protein: CASKSPRNSPLHF
D gene: NA
clone size: NA
J gene: TRBJ1-6
V gene: TRBV21-1

CDR3 DNA: TGTGCCTGGAGGACAGGGTTAGGTAATGGCTACACCTTC
CDR3 protein: CAWRTGLGNGYTF
D gene: TRBD1
clone size: NA
J gene: TRBJ1-2
V gene: TRBV30

CDR3 DNA: TGCGCCAGCAGCCAAGATAAGGGACAGCCTTTTTACGAGCAGTACTTC
CDR3 protein: CASSQDKGQPFYEQYF
D gene: TRBD1
clone size: NA
J gene: TRBJ2-7
V gene: TRBV4-1

CDR3 DNA: TGCGCCAGCAGTGAGAAACAGGCTTACACGTCTGGAAACACCATATATTTT
CDR3 protein: CASSEKQAYTSGNTIYF
D gene: NA
clone size: NA
J gene: TRBJ1-3
V gene: TRBV10-2

CDR3 DNA: TGTGCCAGCAGGACTAGCGTACCCTCTGGCGAGCAGTACTTC
CDR3 protein: CASRTSVPSGEQYF
D gene: TRBD2
clone size: NA
J gene: TRBJ2-7
V gene: TRBV5-4

CDR3 DNA: TGTGCCAGCAGCTATATCGTCGGGGAGCTGTTTTTT
CDR3 protein: CASSYIVGELFF
D gene: NA
clone size: NA
J gene: TRBJ2-2
V gene: TRBV5-6

CDR3 DNA: TGTGCCTGGAGTGTACTAGCCCAGGAGACCCAGTACTTC
CDR3 protein: CAWSVLAQETQYF
D gene: NA
clone size: NA
J gene: TRBJ2-5
V gene: TRBV30

CDR3 DNA: TGTGCCAGCAGCCGCCTAGAGGGCGGTGGAAAACTGTTTTTT
CDR3 protein: CASSRLEGGGKLFF
D gene: NA
clone size: NA
J gene: TRBJ1-4
V gene: TRBV7-9

CDR3 DNA: TGTGCCATCCGGATAGGGGGCAGAAGCTCCTACAATGAGCAGTTCTTC
CDR3 protein: CAIRIGGRSSYNEQFF
D gene: TRBD1
clone size: NA
J gene: TRBJ2-1
V gene: TRBV7-9

CDR3 DNA: TGTGCCAGCAGCTTGGTGGGACTAGCGGGAGGTGAGCAGTTCTTC
CDR3 protein: CASSLVGLAGGEQFF
D gene: TRBD2
clone size: NA
J gene: TRBJ2-1
V gene: TRBV5-4

CDR3 DNA: TGTGCCAGCAACCCGGGGAGGACTCAAAGCACAGATACGCAGTATTTT
CDR3 protein: CASNPGRTQSTDTQYF
D gene: NA
clone size: NA
J gene: TRBJ2-3
V gene: TRBV4-2

CDR3 DNA: TGTGCCAGCAGCCCGGGGACTAGCGGGAACTACGAGCAGTACTTC
CDR3 protein: CASSPGTSGNYEQYF
D gene: TRBD2
clone size: NA
J gene: TRBJ2-7
V gene: TRBV7-6

CDR3 DNA: TGTGCCAGCAGCCTTCAGACTAGCGGGATGCAGTTCTTC
CDR3 protein: CASSLQTSGMQFF
D gene: TRBD2
clone size: NA
J gene: TRBJ2-1
V gene: TRBV3-1/TRBV3-2

CDR3 DNA: TGTGCCAGCAGCTTAGAGGGAGCTGGGGCCAACGTCCTGACTTTC
CDR3 protein: CASSLEGAGANVLTF
D gene: NA
clone size: NA
J gene: TRBJ2-6
V gene: TRBV7-8

CDR3 DNA: TGTGCCAGCAGCCAAGATCCGCGGAGTAATTCACCCCTCCACTTT
CDR3 protein: CASSQDPRSNSPLHF
D gene: NA
clone size: once
J gene: TRBJ1-6
V gene: TRBV3-1/TRBV3-2

CDR3 DNA: TGTGCCAGCAGTGAACTCCGTTATAGGGGTAGTGATGAAAAACTGTTTTTT
CDR3 protein: CASSELRYRGSDEKLFF
D gene: NA
clone size: NA
J gene: TRBJ1-4
V gene: TRBV25-1

CDR3 DNA: TGTGCCAGCAGTTCACCTGCCGGGAGGCTAGAGACCCAGTACTTC
CDR3 protein: CASSSPAGRLETQYF
D gene: TRBD2
clone size: once
J gene: TRBJ2-5
V gene: TRBV28

CDR3 DNA: TGTGCCAGCAGTTTCTCAGGGGCCCAGGGTGAAGCTTTCTTT
CDR3 protein: CASSFSGAQGEAFF
D gene: NA
clone size: few
J gene: TRBJ1-1
V gene: TRBV27

CDR3 DNA: TGTGCCAGCAGTTTAGGCGGTACAGGGGCCTACGAGCAGTACTTC
CDR3 protein: CASSLGGTGAYEQYF
D gene: TRBD1
clone size: NA
J gene: TRBJ2-7
V gene: TRBV27

CDR3 DNA: TGTGCCAGCAGCTTGACTGGACAGGACAATCAGCCCCAGCATTTT
CDR3 protein: CASSLTGQDNQPQHF
D gene: TRBD1
clone size: NA
J gene: TRBJ1-5
V gene: TRBV5-5

CDR3 DNA: TGTGCCAGCTCACCTCAGATGAATGAGCAGTTCTTC
CDR3 protein: CASSPQMNEQFF
D gene: NA
clone size: NA
J gene: TRBJ2-1
V gene: TRBV18

CDR3 DNA: TGTGCCAGCAGCTTAACACAGGGCAAGTGGGAAGCCCAGCATTTT
CDR3 protein: CASSLTQGKWEAQHF
D gene: NA
clone size: NA
J gene: TRBJ1-5
V gene: TRBV7-2

CDR3 DNA: TGTGCCAGTAGTATGTTAGGGACAGGGGGATCAAACTATGGCTACACCTTC
CDR3 protein: CASSMLGTGGSNYGYTF
D gene: TRBD1
clone size: NA
J gene: TRBJ1-2
V gene: TRBV19

CDR3 DNA: TGTGCCAGCAGCGTAGCTGGGGCAGGGGGCATGCAAGAGACCCAGTACTTC
CDR3 protein: CASSVAGAGGMQETQYF
D gene: TRBD1
clone size: NA
J gene: TRBJ2-5
V gene: TRBV9

CDR3 DNA: TGTGCCAGCAGTACACCGGGACAGGGATCGCATCAGCCCCAGCATTTT
CDR3 protein: CASSTPGQGSHQPQHF
D gene: TRBD1
clone size: few
J gene: TRBJ1-5
V gene: TRBV28

CDR3 DNA: TGTGCCAGCAGCTTAGGTCTGAGCTCTGATCCTTTCCAAGAGACCCAGTACTTC
CDR3 protein: CASSLGLSSDPFQETQYF
D gene: NA
clone size: few
J gene: TRBJ2-5
V gene: TRBV7-2

CDR3 DNA: TGTGCCAGCTCACCGACCCGGGACAGGCAAAATGGCTACACCTTC
CDR3 protein: CASSPTRDRQNGYTF
D gene: TRBD1
clone size: NA
J gene: TRBJ1-2
V gene: TRBV18

CDR3 DNA: TGTGCCAGCAGCCAAGGGGGCGGCAGCTCCTCTGGAAACACCATATATTTT
CDR3 protein: CASSQGGGSSSGNTIYF
D gene: NA
clone size: NA
J gene: TRBJ1-3
V gene: TRBV3-1/TRBV3-2

CDR3 DNA: TGTGCCAGCAGCCAAGAGTACAGGGGGCATGGCTACACCTTC
CDR3 protein: CASSQEYRGHGYTF
D gene: TRBD1
clone size: NA
J gene: TRBJ1-2
V gene: TRBV3-1/TRBV3-2

CDR3 DNA: TGTGCCAGCAGCGTAGGGGAGGCCTCCTACAATGAGCAGTTCTTC
CDR3 protein: CASSVGEASYNEQFF
D gene: NA
clone size: NA
J gene: TRBJ2-1
V gene: TRBV9

CDR3 DNA: TGTGCCAGCAGTTTAGGAGGAGGGAATGAAGCTTTCTTT
CDR3 protein: CASSLGGGNEAFF
D gene: NA
clone size: NA
J gene: TRBJ1-1
V gene: TRBV12-3/TRBV12-4

CDR3 DNA: TGTGCCAGTAGTCAATTAGCGGAATCCTACGAGCAGTACTTC
CDR3 protein: CASSQLAESYEQYF
D gene: NA
clone size: NA
J gene: TRBJ2-7
V gene: TRBV19

CDR3 DNA: TGTGCCAGCAGCCACTTCGGGACAGGCGATAATGAAAAACTGTTTTTT
CDR3 protein: CASSHFGTGDNEKLFF
D gene: TRBD1
clone size: NA
J gene: TRBJ1-4
V gene: TRBV5-4